This is a list of T cell receptor beta chains from one sample in a study of beta chain features in type 1 diabetes. Profiled with immunoSEQ multiplex PCR; TCRdb holds only in-frame clones, not every one. Among about 210,000 clones listed, roughly a tenth were seen once. Sequencing was performed on central memory CD4+ T cells from blood. Source of these receptors: a man aged 18 to 30 in good health. The CDR3 runs from the conserved cysteine through the conserved F or W. Each record gives: D gene, V gene, clone size, J gene, CDR3 protein, CDR3 DNA. A D gene is named only where the DNA matches it firmly. A clone size is listed for some rows: how often the clone was seen (once, few, many), or a class if it is expanded.

D gene: NA
V gene: TRBV10-3
clone size: NA
J gene: TRBJ2-1
CDR3 protein: CAISDQAGVDEQFF
CDR3 DNA: TGTGCCATCAGTGATCAGGCAGGGGTGGATGAGCAGTTCTTC

D gene: NA
V gene: TRBV12-5
clone size: few
J gene: TRBJ2-1
CDR3 protein: CASGLAQTYNEQFF
CDR3 DNA: TGTGCTAGTGGTTTGGCCCAGACCTACAATGAGCAGTTCTTC

D gene: NA
V gene: TRBV11-2
clone size: NA
J gene: TRBJ2-7
CDR3 protein: CASSSNRPSYEQYF
CDR3 DNA: TGTGCCAGCAGCTCGAACAGGCCCTCCTACGAGCAGTACTTC

D gene: NA
V gene: TRBV5-4
clone size: few
J gene: TRBJ1-1
CDR3 protein: CASSFGQLNTEAFF
CDR3 DNA: TGTGCCAGCAGCTTCGGGCAGTTGAACACTGAAGCTTTCTTT

D gene: NA
V gene: TRBV4-2
clone size: many
J gene: TRBJ1-5
CDR3 protein: CASSQEPQGLSQPQHF
CDR3 DNA: TGTGCCAGCAGCCAAGAACCCCAGGGGTTGAGTCAGCCCCAGCATTTT

D gene: NA
V gene: TRBV5-1
clone size: NA
J gene: TRBJ2-4
CDR3 protein: CASSYGDGGNIQYF
CDR3 DNA: TGCGCCAGCAGCTATGGGGACGGGGGAAACATTCAGTACTTC

D gene: NA
V gene: TRBV30
clone size: few
J gene: TRBJ2-3
CDR3 protein: CAWGGTSGSTDTQYF
CDR3 DNA: TGTGCCTGGGGAGGTACTAGTGGGAGCACAGATACGCAGTATTTT

D gene: NA
V gene: TRBV28
clone size: few
J gene: TRBJ2-2
CDR3 protein: CASRLTGTPRPGELFF
CDR3 DNA: TGTGCCAGCAGACTCACCGGGACGCCCAGGCCCGGGGAGCTGTTTTTT

D gene: NA
V gene: TRBV11-3
clone size: NA
J gene: TRBJ2-3
CDR3 protein: CASSAGTGIKDTQYF
CDR3 DNA: TGTGCCAGCAGCGCCGGGACGGGGATTAAGGATACGCAGTATTTT

D gene: NA
V gene: TRBV29-1
clone size: NA
J gene: TRBJ2-3
CDR3 protein: CSGREASTQYF
CDR3 DNA: TGCAGCGGGCGGGAAGCTAGTACGCAGTATTTT

D gene: TRBD1
V gene: TRBV7-2
clone size: few
J gene: TRBJ2-7
CDR3 protein: CASSIDRGNSYEQYF
CDR3 DNA: TGTGCCAGCAGTATAGACAGGGGTAATTCCTACGAGCAGTACTTC

D gene: NA
V gene: TRBV7-2
clone size: few
J gene: TRBJ2-7
CDR3 protein: CASSPRYEQYF
CDR3 DNA: TGTGCCAGCAGCCCGCGATACGAGCAGTACTTC

D gene: NA
V gene: TRBV18
clone size: NA
J gene: TRBJ2-5
CDR3 protein: CASSLQETQYF
CDR3 DNA: TGTGCCAGCTCATTACAAGAGACCCAGTACTTC

D gene: NA
V gene: TRBV21-1
clone size: many
J gene: TRBJ2-7
CDR3 protein: CASSTGHEQYF
CDR3 DNA: TGTGCCAGCTCCACGGGCCACGAGCAGTACTTC

D gene: NA
V gene: TRBV2
clone size: once
J gene: TRBJ1-5
CDR3 protein: CASSKQGSGPQHF
CDR3 DNA: TGTGCCAGCAGTAAACAGGGAAGCGGGCCCCAGCATTTT

D gene: NA
V gene: TRBV2
clone size: NA
J gene: TRBJ2-7
CDR3 protein: CASNSLRGNYEQYF
CDR3 DNA: TGTGCCAGCAACTCTCTTAGGGGGAACTACGAGCAGTACTTC

D gene: NA
V gene: TRBV11-2
clone size: few
J gene: TRBJ2-1
CDR3 protein: CASSLVRGYNEQFF
CDR3 DNA: TGTGCCAGCAGCTTAGTCCGAGGTTACAATGAGCAGTTCTTC

D gene: NA
V gene: TRBV19
clone size: NA
J gene: TRBJ1-2
CDR3 protein: CASNRDGNYGYTF
CDR3 DNA: TGTGCCAGTAATAGGGACGGAAACTATGGCTACACCTTC

D gene: TRBD1
V gene: TRBV18
clone size: NA
J gene: TRBJ1-1
CDR3 protein: CASSSDRATEAFF
CDR3 DNA: TGTGCCAGCTCATCGGACAGGGCCACTGAAGCTTTCTTT

D gene: TRBD2
V gene: TRBV7-6
clone size: few
J gene: TRBJ2-7
CDR3 protein: CASSLVDLADEQYF
CDR3 DNA: TGTGCCAGCAGCTTAGTCGATCTAGCGGACGAGCAGTACTTC

D gene: NA
V gene: TRBV30
clone size: few
J gene: TRBJ2-3
CDR3 protein: CAGAGRGWGDTQYF
CDR3 DNA: TGTGCCGGAGCTGGTAGGGGGTGGGGAGATACGCAGTATTTT

D gene: NA
V gene: TRBV5-6
clone size: few
J gene: TRBJ2-1
CDR3 protein: CASSFGRRDNEQFF
CDR3 DNA: TGTGCCAGCAGCTTTGGCAGGCGGGACAATGAGCAGTTCTTC

D gene: NA
V gene: TRBV2
clone size: NA
J gene: TRBJ2-1
CDR3 protein: CASSEMGSGPNEQFF
CDR3 DNA: TGTGCCAGCAGTGAAATGGGATCGGGGCCGAATGAGCAGTTCTTC

D gene: NA
V gene: TRBV25-1
clone size: NA
J gene: TRBJ2-1
CDR3 protein: CASSVHNEQFF
CDR3 DNA: TGTGCCAGCAGTGTCCACAATGAGCAGTTCTTC

D gene: TRBD2
V gene: TRBV15
clone size: few
J gene: TRBJ2-7
CDR3 protein: CATSRDFGRAYEQYF
CDR3 DNA: TGTGCCACCAGCAGGGATTTTGGGAGGGCGTACGAGCAGTACTTC

D gene: NA
V gene: TRBV19
clone size: NA
J gene: TRBJ2-7
CDR3 protein: CASSITTATSYEQYF
CDR3 DNA: TGTGCCAGTAGTATAACGACGGCAACCTCCTACGAGCAGTACTTC

D gene: NA
V gene: TRBV20-1
clone size: few
J gene: TRBJ2-1
CDR3 protein: CSARKTEQFF
CDR3 DNA: TGCAGTGCTAGAAAGACGGAGCAGTTCTTC

D gene: NA
V gene: TRBV29-1
clone size: NA
J gene: TRBJ1-3
CDR3 protein: CSVAQAGLSGNTIYF
CDR3 DNA: TGCAGCGTCGCCCAGGCTGGGCTGTCTGGAAACACCATATATTTT

D gene: NA
V gene: TRBV30
clone size: few
J gene: TRBJ2-5
CDR3 protein: CAWSSVTVTWETQYF
CDR3 DNA: TGTGCCTGGAGTTCCGTTACCGTGACCTGGGAGACCCAGTACTTC

D gene: NA
V gene: TRBV23-1
clone size: NA
J gene: TRBJ2-5
CDR3 protein: CASSHTGRIQETQYF
CDR3 DNA: TGCGCCAGCAGTCACACGGGACGTATACAAGAGACCCAGTACTTC

D gene: NA
V gene: TRBV14
clone size: many
J gene: TRBJ2-7
CDR3 protein: CASSQVAGVYSYEQYF
CDR3 DNA: TGTGCCAGCAGCCAAGTGGCAGGGGTCTACTCCTACGAGCAGTACTTC

D gene: TRBD1
V gene: TRBV13
clone size: many
J gene: TRBJ2-7
CDR3 protein: CASSSGQDSYEQYF
CDR3 DNA: TGTGCCAGCAGCTCGGGACAGGACTCCTACGAGCAGTACTTC

D gene: NA
V gene: TRBV27
clone size: many
J gene: TRBJ2-1
CDR3 protein: CASRSPYNEQFF
CDR3 DNA: TGTGCCAGCAGATCACCCTACAATGAGCAGTTCTTC